This is a list of T cell receptor beta chains from one sample in a study of identifying expanded T cells in peripheral blood. The repertoire was sequenced with immunoSEQ multiplex PCR; TCRdb's copy has only in-frame clones and lacks some. The sample contains some 70,000 clones, 85% to 90% of which appear only once. The source material was blood. The origin of the receptors is a person between 18 and 70 years old in good health. The CDR3 runs from the conserved cysteine through the conserved F or W. The D gene is left open where the match is weak. Only some rows state a clone size, as once, few, many or a class for expanded clones.

v_gene: TRBV5-4
j_gene: TRBJ2-7
abundance: -
d_gene: TRBD1
CDR3aa: CASSSYGTGGRYEQYF
CDR3nt: TGTGCCAGCAGCTCTTACGGGACAGGGGGCAGGTACGAGCAGTACTTC

v_gene: TRBV2
j_gene: TRBJ2-2
abundance: -
d_gene: TRBD1
CDR3aa: CASSRWDRNTGELFF
CDR3nt: TGTGCCAGCAGTAGGTGGGACAGAAACACCGGGGAGCTGTTTTTT

v_gene: TRBV7-3
j_gene: TRBJ2-1
abundance: -
d_gene: TRBD1
CDR3aa: CASSPPGGAGEQFF
CDR3nt: TGTGCCAGCAGCCCACCAGGGGGCGCGGGGGAGCAGTTCTTC

v_gene: TRBV7-2
j_gene: TRBJ2-7
abundance: -
d_gene: TRBD2
CDR3aa: CASSLVRGGEQYF
CDR3nt: TGTGCCAGCAGCTTAGTTAGGGGAGGGGAGCAGTACTTC

v_gene: TRBV4-1
j_gene: TRBJ2-5
abundance: -
d_gene: -
CDR3aa: CASSQNVVETQYF
CDR3nt: TGCGCCAGCAGCCAAAACGTTGTAGAGACCCAGTACTTC

v_gene: TRBV7-6
j_gene: TRBJ2-7
abundance: -
d_gene: TRBD1
CDR3aa: CASSLVGDSPHGEQYF
CDR3nt: TGTGCCAGCAGCTTAGTGGGGGACAGCCCCCACGGGGAGCAGTACTTC

v_gene: TRBV5-1
j_gene: TRBJ2-1
abundance: once
d_gene: -
CDR3aa: CASSSEGHNEQFF
CDR3nt: TGCGCCAGCAGCTCTGAAGGACACAATGAGCAGTTCTTC

v_gene: TRBV5-8
j_gene: TRBJ2-1
abundance: -
d_gene: TRBD1
CDR3aa: CASSFGTDYNEQFF
CDR3nt: TGTGCCAGCAGCTTTGGGACAGACTACAATGAGCAGTTCTTC

v_gene: TRBV9
j_gene: TRBJ2-5
abundance: -
d_gene: TRBD1
CDR3aa: CASSFRDSFQETQYF
CDR3nt: TGTGCCAGCAGTTTCCGGGACAGCTTCCAAGAGACCCAGTACTTC

v_gene: TRBV2
j_gene: TRBJ1-6
abundance: few
d_gene: -
CDR3aa: CASSDGVFNSPLHF
CDR3nt: TGTGCCAGCAGTGACGGAGTATTCAATTCACCCCTCCACTTT

v_gene: TRBV7-3
j_gene: TRBJ2-7
abundance: -
d_gene: -
CDR3aa: CASSLTPGSYEQYF
CDR3nt: TGTGCCAGCAGCTTAACCCCTGGAAGCTACGAGCAGTACTTC

v_gene: TRBV5-1
j_gene: TRBJ2-5
abundance: -
d_gene: TRBD2
CDR3aa: CASSFGRGGGEETQYF
CDR3nt: TGCGCCAGCAGCTTCGGGCGGGGCGGGGGAGAAGAGACCCAGTACTTC

v_gene: TRBV4-1
j_gene: TRBJ2-2
abundance: -
d_gene: -
CDR3aa: CASSPTLRGELFF
CDR3nt: TGCGCCAGCAGCCCGACCCTAAGGGGGGAGCTGTTTTTT

v_gene: TRBV7-2
j_gene: TRBJ2-7
abundance: once
d_gene: -
CDR3aa: CASSFYGLEQYF
CDR3nt: TGTGCCAGCAGCTTTTATGGGCTCGAGCAGTACTTC

v_gene: TRBV19
j_gene: TRBJ1-5
abundance: once
d_gene: -
CDR3aa: CASSMTGDGNQPQHF
CDR3nt: TGTGCCAGTAGTATGACAGGCGACGGCAATCAGCCCCAGCATTTT

v_gene: TRBV5-1
j_gene: TRBJ1-2
abundance: once
d_gene: -
CDR3aa: CASSFPSGTGLNYGYTF
CDR3nt: TGCGCCAGCAGCTTTCCGAGCGGAACAGGGCTTAACTATGGCTACACCTTC

v_gene: TRBV18
j_gene: TRBJ2-2
abundance: -
d_gene: -
CDR3aa: CASSPRDARTGELFF
CDR3nt: TGTGCCAGCTCACCACGGGACGCGAGGACCGGGGAGCTGTTTTTT

v_gene: TRBV4-3
j_gene: TRBJ2-1
abundance: -
d_gene: -
CDR3aa: CASSQDRNSYNEQFF
CDR3nt: TGCGCCAGCAGCCAAGATCGCAACTCCTACAATGAGCAGTTCTTC

v_gene: TRBV5-1
j_gene: TRBJ1-1
abundance: -
d_gene: -
CDR3aa: CASSFLLSGIPLEMNTEAFF
CDR3nt: TGCGCCAGCAGCTTTTTGCTGTCCGGGATCCCCCTCGAGATGAACACTGAAGCTTTCTTT

v_gene: TRBV27
j_gene: TRBJ1-5
abundance: -
d_gene: TRBD1
CDR3aa: CASSISGTVSNQPQHF
CDR3nt: TGTGCCAGCAGTATATCTGGGACAGTCAGCAATCAGCCCCAGCATTTT

v_gene: TRBV4-1
j_gene: TRBJ2-1
abundance: -
d_gene: -
CDR3aa: CASSQTFKEQFF
CDR3nt: TGCGCCAGCAGCCAAACCTTTAAGGAGCAGTTCTTC

v_gene: TRBV19
j_gene: TRBJ2-1
abundance: -
d_gene: TRBD1
CDR3aa: CASGQGSNNEQFF
CDR3nt: TGTGCCAGTGGACAGGGGTCGAACAATGAGCAGTTCTTC

v_gene: TRBV5-1
j_gene: TRBJ2-7
abundance: -
d_gene: -
CDR3aa: CASSLIPREQYF
CDR3nt: TGCGCCAGCAGCTTGATCCCAAGGGAGCAGTACTTC

v_gene: TRBV5-1
j_gene: TRBJ1-1
abundance: few
d_gene: -
CDR3aa: CASSLVQGPTEAFF
CDR3nt: TGCGCCAGCAGCTTGGTTCAGGGCCCCACTGAAGCTTTCTTT

v_gene: TRBV7-2
j_gene: TRBJ2-7
abundance: -
d_gene: -
CDR3aa: CASSLEWSAVPSYEQYF
CDR3nt: TGTGCCAGCAGCTTAGAATGGTCGGCAGTCCCCTCCTACGAGCAGTACTTC

v_gene: TRBV7-6
j_gene: TRBJ1-1
abundance: -
d_gene: -
CDR3aa: CASSFYNGLGPGTEAFF
CDR3nt: TGTGCCAGCAGCTTCTATAATGGTCTGGGGCCGGGCACTGAAGCTTTCTTT

v_gene: TRBV2
j_gene: TRBJ2-5
abundance: -
d_gene: TRBD2
CDR3aa: CASSLGLAGGETQYF
CDR3nt: TGTGCCAGCAGCCTCGGACTAGCGGGAGGAGAGACCCAGTACTTC

v_gene: TRBV5-1
j_gene: TRBJ2-6
abundance: -
d_gene: -
CDR3aa: CASSLDGAGANVLTF
CDR3nt: TGCGCCAGCAGCTTAGACGGGGCTGGGGCCAACGTCCTGACTTTC

v_gene: TRBV27
j_gene: TRBJ1-1
abundance: once
d_gene: -
CDR3aa: CASSNGRRMNTEAFF
CDR3nt: TGTGCCAGCAGTAATGGACGGAGAATGAACACTGAAGCTTTCTTT

v_gene: TRBV6-4
j_gene: TRBJ2-3
abundance: -
d_gene: -
CDR3aa: CASSDFGGGTDTQYF
CDR3nt: TGTGCCAGCAGTGACTTTGGGGGTGGAACAGATACGCAGTATTTT

v_gene: TRBV11-2
j_gene: TRBJ2-1
abundance: -
d_gene: TRBD2
CDR3aa: CASSPASAGGYNEQFF
CDR3nt: TGTGCCAGCAGCCCCGCCTCAGCGGGGGGGTACAATGAGCAGTTCTTC

v_gene: TRBV7-2
j_gene: TRBJ2-1
abundance: -
d_gene: -
CDR3aa: CASSSRWGAQEQFF
CDR3nt: TGTGCCAGCAGCTCCCGGTGGGGGGCGCAGGAGCAGTTCTTC

v_gene: TRBV6-6
j_gene: TRBJ1-2
abundance: -
d_gene: -
CDR3aa: CASSQRASRANGYTF
CDR3nt: TGTGCCAGCAGCCAAAGGGCCTCACGGGCCAATGGCTACACCTTC

v_gene: TRBV6-1
j_gene: TRBJ1-5
abundance: -
d_gene: -
CDR3aa: CASSAQGQPQHF
CDR3nt: TGTGCCAGCAGTGCACAGGGTCAGCCCCAGCATTTT

v_gene: TRBV6-5
j_gene: TRBJ2-3
abundance: -
d_gene: -
CDR3aa: CASSYEGGSSPDTQYF
CDR3nt: TGTGCCAGCAGTTACGAAGGGGGTTCCTCTCCCGATACGCAGTATTTT

v_gene: TRBV18
j_gene: TRBJ2-7
abundance: -
d_gene: -
CDR3aa: CASSLAQGTDEQYF
CDR3nt: TGTGCCAGCTCCCTCGCCCAGGGTACCGACGAGCAGTACTTC

v_gene: TRBV18
j_gene: TRBJ2-3
abundance: -
d_gene: -
CDR3aa: CASSPVRVSTDTQYF
CDR3nt: TGTGCCAGCTCACCGGTTCGGGTTAGCACAGATACGCAGTATTTT

v_gene: TRBV5-1
j_gene: TRBJ1-1
abundance: -
d_gene: -
CDR3aa: CASSARGDTEAFF
CDR3nt: TGCGCCAGCAGCGCGAGGGGGGACACTGAAGCTTTCTTT

v_gene: TRBV29-1
j_gene: TRBJ1-2
abundance: -
d_gene: TRBD1
CDR3aa: CSVGGQGYGYTF
CDR3nt: TGCAGCGTTGGTGGACAGGGCTATGGCTACACCTTC

v_gene: TRBV19
j_gene: TRBJ1-5
abundance: -
d_gene: -
CDR3aa: CASSMIKDYSNQPQHF
CDR3nt: TGTGCCAGTAGTATGATCAAGGATTATAGCAATCAGCCCCAGCATTTT

v_gene: TRBV9
j_gene: TRBJ2-1
abundance: -
d_gene: -
CDR3aa: CASSVGDEQFF
CDR3nt: TGTGCCAGCAGCGTAGGGGATGAGCAGTTCTTC

v_gene: TRBV27
j_gene: TRBJ2-2
abundance: -
d_gene: TRBD2
CDR3aa: CASALLAGGTGELFF
CDR3nt: TGTGCCAGCGCGTTACTAGCGGGAGGCACCGGGGAGCTGTTTTTT

v_gene: TRBV19
j_gene: TRBJ1-1
abundance: -
d_gene: -
CDR3aa: CASSIGRPNTEAFF
CDR3nt: TGTGCCAGTAGTATCGGCCGGCCGAACACTGAAGCTTTCTTT

v_gene: TRBV19
j_gene: TRBJ2-3
abundance: -
d_gene: -
CDR3aa: CASSPNPSGSGTTDTQYF
CDR3nt: TGTGCCAGTAGCCCAAACCCGTCCGGGTCCGGTACCACAGATACGCAGTATTTT

v_gene: TRBV4-2
j_gene: TRBJ2-3
abundance: once
d_gene: -
CDR3aa: CASSQGPSEDTQYF
CDR3nt: TGTGCCAGCAGCCAAGGTCCTAGCGAAGATACGCAGTATTTT

v_gene: TRBV19
j_gene: TRBJ2-3
abundance: -
d_gene: TRBD1
CDR3aa: CASSDRGFTDTQYF
CDR3nt: TGTGCCAGTAGTGACAGGGGCTTCACAGATACGCAGTATTTT

v_gene: TRBV25-1
j_gene: TRBJ2-5
abundance: -
d_gene: -
CDR3aa: CASSGDSLETQYF
CDR3nt: TGTGCCAGCAGTGGGGACTCATTGGAGACCCAGTACTTC

v_gene: TRBV7-2
j_gene: TRBJ2-5
abundance: -
d_gene: -
CDR3aa: CASSLVVGETQYF
CDR3nt: TGTGCCAGCAGCTTAGTAGTAGGAGAGACCCAGTACTTC

v_gene: TRBV6-1
j_gene: TRBJ2-7
abundance: -
d_gene: TRBD1
CDR3aa: CASSEAGTGPYEQYF
CDR3nt: TGTGCCAGCAGTGAAGCCGGGACAGGGCCTTACGAGCAGTACTTC

v_gene: TRBV5-1
j_gene: TRBJ1-1
abundance: once
d_gene: -
CDR3aa: CASRTGGPNTEAFF
CDR3nt: TGCGCCAGCAGAACGGGGGGCCCGAACACTGAAGCTTTCTTT

v_gene: TRBV5-1
j_gene: TRBJ2-7
abundance: -
d_gene: TRBD2
CDR3aa: CASSLGLPSGLSYEQYF
CDR3nt: TGCGCCAGCAGCTTGGGCCTCCCTAGCGGCCTCTCCTACGAGCAGTACTTC

v_gene: TRBV28
j_gene: TRBJ1-5
abundance: -
d_gene: TRBD1
CDR3aa: CASSFLTGAVEGNQPQHF
CDR3nt: TGTGCCAGCAGTTTCCTTACAGGGGCTGTTGAGGGCAATCAGCCCCAGCATTTT

v_gene: TRBV4-1
j_gene: TRBJ2-1
abundance: once
d_gene: TRBD2
CDR3aa: CASGHAPSGGLYNEQFF
CDR3nt: TGCGCCAGCGGACACGCCCCAAGCGGGGGCCTATACAATGAGCAGTTCTTC

v_gene: TRBV30
j_gene: TRBJ2-1
abundance: -
d_gene: TRBD1
CDR3aa: CASGRYGQGYNEQFF
CDR3nt: TGTGCCTCCGGGAGATACGGACAGGGCTACAATGAGCAGTTCTTC

v_gene: TRBV13
j_gene: TRBJ2-2
abundance: -
d_gene: -
CDR3aa: CASSFGHAGTGELFF
CDR3nt: TGTGCCAGCAGCTTCGGACACGCGGGCACCGGGGAGCTGTTTTTT